This passage covers 15 T cell receptor beta chains from one sample sequenced in a study of human T cells and chemical hapten exposure. Time point defined: patch test 2, 6 weeks after DPC sensitization. Treatment described: therapeutic diphenylcyclopropenone sensitization with weekly scalp DPC. TCRdb called the RACE reads again in MiXCR, with one record for every CDR3 protein. The table lists just over 350,000 distinct CDR3 sequences, about 6% of them singletons. The specimen comprised whole blood, sampled in connection with sensitization to the hapten diphenylcyclopropenone (DPC). The receptors were gathered from a woman under 30 with alopecia areata. Some clones in this sample may be carry-over from other donors' samples.

This clonotype came up once. This chain links TRBV2 with TRBJ1-4; unclear D gene. Trimming pared 8 bases from V and 8 bases from J, leaving 18 bases between. The CDR3 is 14 residues long. Per the germline V gene, CDR1 is SNHLY and CDR2 is FYNNEI. The CDR3 region is CASGSPVQDEKLFF. For the CDR3, the DNA is TGTGCCAGCGGCAGCCCTGTTCAAGACGAAAAACTGTTTTTT.

This rearrangement joins TRBV11-3 to TRBJ2-3; tentatively, D is TRBD2 (6 bases). The germline CDR1 and CDR2 sequences are SGHNT and YENEEA. The CDR3 spans 14 residues. With 5 bases removed from V and 4 bases from J, the gap between germline ends came to 13 bases. DNA of the CDR3: TGTGCCAGCAGCCCCCGCGGGATGGCAGATACGCAGTATTTT. Translated, it gives CASSPRGMADTQYF.

This clonotype occurred many times. The V gene is TRBV27, the J gene TRBJ1-1; D is possibly TRBD1 (6 bases). The CDR3 length is 15 residues. CDR1 and CDR2 from the germline V gene are MNHEY and SMNVEV (reference sequence). V shed 2 bases and J shed 7 bases, with 17 bases lying between them. The CDR3 bases are TGTGCCAGCAGTTTAATGGTGGGGGGCGGTGATGAAGCTTTCTTT. This encodes CASSLMVGGGDEAFF.

The chain employs TRBV6-2 or TRBV6-3 and TRBJ2-1; D gene unclear. Trimming stripped 5 bases from V and 12 bases from J, with 14 bases between. The CDR3 runs to 12 residues. In germline, CDR1 is MNHEY, CDR2 SVGEGT. The CDR3 DNA reads as TGTGCCAGCAGTCGCCTGGCGGAAGGGCAGTTCTTC. Translation gives CASSRLAEGQFF.

The V call is TRBV12-3 or TRBV12-4, the J call TRBJ2-7; TRBD1 might be the D (6 bases). The CDR3 consists of 15 residues. Between the trimmed V and J ends, which lost 2 bases and 3 bases, there was a span of 14 bases. CDR3 DNA: TGTGCCAGCAGTTTAAAGGGACAAGGAGGCTACGAGCAGTACTTC. It encodes CASSLKGQGGYEQYF.

This clonotype was counted a few times. The chain links TRBV6-6 to TRBJ2-5; 8 bases agree with TRBD1. This CDR3 contains 13 residues. With V trimmed by 5 bases and J by 9 bases, 8 bases remained unmatched. The germline gives CDR1 MNHNY, CDR2 SVGAGI (reference sequence). In DNA form, the CDR3 reads TGTGCCAGCAGTGGACAGGGCGGCCCGGCCCAGTACTTC. Translation: CASSGQGGPAQYF.

This clonotype has a handful of counts. The rearrangement links TRBV7-9 to TRBJ2-5; a possible D gene is TRBD2 (6 bases). Per germline, CDR1 SEHNR and CDR2 FQNEAQ (reference sequence). The ends were cut back, 5 bases at V and 3 bases at J, with 13 bases in the middle. The CDR3 runs to 14 residues. CDR3 coding DNA: TGTGCCAGCAGCCGGGAGCTGAGCGAAGAGACCCAGTACTTC. Residues: CASSRELSEETQYF.

This clonotype occurred many times. V usage is TRBV7-2 and J usage is TRBJ2-6; D not certain. The V end was cut by 0 bases, the J end by 0 bases, with 6 bases between. The length of the CDR3 is 16 residues. From germline, CDR1 is SGHTA and CDR2 FQGNSA. This chain's CDR3 is CASSLAALSGANVLTF. The DNA of the CDR3 is TGTGCCAGCAGCTTAGCGGCCCTCTCTGGGGCCAACGTCCTGACTTTC.

This sequence joins TRBV25-1 and TRBJ2-7; 8 nucleotides align to TRBD2. The CDR3 extends over 14 amino acids. Losses at the gene ends were 6 bases for V and 5 bases for J; bases not matched to a gene: 9. Germline CDR1 and CDR2: MGHDK and SYGVNS. CDR3 sequence reads: CASSLRGLVHEQYF. In DNA, the CDR3 is TGTGCCAGCAGCCTACGGGGACTAGTCCACGAGCAGTACTTC.

This clonotype was picked up a small number of times. The rearrangement uses TRBV7-2 and TRBJ2-3, with D possibly TRBD2 on 5 matching bases. Germline CDR1 and CDR2: SGHTA and FQGNSA. Trimming left V 5 bases short and J 5 bases short, with 14 bases between. This CDR3 spans 14 amino acids. The CDR3 DNA reads as TGTGCCAGCAGCCCCATGCCCCGGGAAGATACGCAGTATTTT. It yields the protein CASSPMPREDTQYF.

This clonotype was picked up a small number of times. The chain is built from TRBV5-1 and TRBJ2-7, with D perhaps TRBD2 (6 bases). The CDR3 loop spans 14 amino acids. The V and J ends lost 3 bases and 5 bases respectively, with 15 bases between them. Germline CDR1 reads SGHRS; CDR2 reads YFSETQ. The CDR3 region is CASSSSTGTHEQYF. In DNA, the CDR3 is TGCGCCAGCAGCTCGTCAACCGGGACTCACGAGCAGTACTTC. The entire variable domain, with the rest obtained from reference TRBV5-1 and TRBJ2-7, is as follows: KAGVTQTPRYLIKTRGQQVTLSCSPISGHRSVSWYQQTPGQGLQFLFEYFSETQRNKGNFPGRFSGRQFSNSRSEMNVSTLELGDSALYLCASSSSTGTHEQYFGPGTRLTVT.

A note on this clonotype: A much larger clone lies one base from this, so it may be a read error. The chain recombines TRBV14 with TRBJ2-1; TRBD2 is a possible D gene (6 bases). Germline V gene sequence: CDR1 SGHDN, CDR2 FVKESK. There are 17 residues in the CDR3. CDR3 in DNA: TGTGCCGGCAGCCAATTTACCGGGACTTCAGCCTACAATGAGCAGTTCTTC. Its protein product is CAGSQFTGTSAYNEQFF.

CDR3 residues: CASSPETSGETQYF. As DNA, the CDR3 is TGTGCCAGCAGTCCGGAGACTAGCGGAGAGACCCAGTACTTC. The genes are TRBV28 and TRBJ2-5; TRBD2 aligns across 9 bases. With V trimmed by 5 bases and J by 4 bases, 5 bases remained unmatched. There are 14 residues in the CDR3. CDR1 is MDHEN, CDR2 SYDVKM, per germline.

The J gene is TRBJ1-6, the V gene TRBV7-9, with no clear D. The CDR3 consists of 15 residues. With 5 bases removed from V and 7 bases from J, the gap between germline ends came to 15 bases. Germline V gene lookup returns CDR1 SEHNR and CDR2 FQNEAQ (reference sequence). In DNA, the CDR3 is TGTGCCAGCAGCCCCCCCGGACTGGCCAATTCACCCCTCCACTTT. It specifies CASSPPGLANSPLHF.

This clonotype was found many times. The J gene is TRBJ1-2, the V gene TRBV7-2; 11 nucleotides agree with TRBD1. The V segment lost 4 bases and the J segment 2 bases; nucleotides outside the gene matches: 3. CDR1 and CDR2 (germline): SGHTA, FQGNSA. The CDR3 loop spans 15 amino acids. The CDR3: CASSSDRGRNYGYTF. The DNA for the CDR3 is TGTGCCAGCAGCTCGGACAGGGGGCGGAACTATGGCTACACCTTC.